These T cell receptor beta chains were read from a single sample in a study of CD8+ T cells in alopecia areata. Some clones are missing from TCRdb's copy, which holds only in-frame ones; the method was immunoSEQ multiplex PCR. Of some 100,000 clones in the sample, roughly 60% were seen once. The sample here was CD8+ T cells sorted from blood, taken at week 4, from a patient treated with tofacitinib. The receptors here all came from a human donor with alopecia areata. Both conserved end residues are part of each CDR3. A D gene is named only where the DNA matches it firmly.

TRBJ2-5 TRBV27 NA CASRGLGLKETQYF TGTGCCAGCAGGGGATTGGGTCTGAAAGAGACCCAGTACTTC
TRBJ2-1 TRBV29-1 TRBD1 CSVETGDRAYNEQFF TGCAGCGTTGAAACTGGGGACAGGGCCTACAATGAGCAGTTCTTC
TRBJ2-3 TRBV13 TRBD1 CASSSGTGADTQYF TGTGCCAGCAGTTCCGGGACAGGGGCAGATACGCAGTATTTT
TRBJ2-7 TRBV7-9 NA CASSRQDSSYEQYF TGTGCCAGCAGCCGACAAGACAGCTCCTACGAGCAGTACTTC
TRBJ2-2 TRBV30 NA CASPLFPRGTGELFF TGTGCCTCCCCTTTATTCCCCCGCGGCACCGGGGAGCTGTTTTTT
TRBJ1-2 TRBV29-1 NA CSVDPGVGYTF TGCAGCGTTGATCCCGGGGTGGGCTACACCTTC
TRBJ1-1 TRBV29-1 TRBD1 CSVWDRGVRNTEAFF TGCAGCGTTTGGGACAGGGGCGTGCGGAACACTGAAGCTTTCTTT
TRBJ2-1 TRBV30 NA CAWSVLSGSYNEQFF TGTGCCTGGAGTGTATTGTCGGGTTCGTACAATGAGCAGTTCTTC
TRBJ2-7 TRBV30 NA CAWIPGDGPYEQYF TGTGCCTGGATTCCAGGGGATGGACCCTACGAGCAGTACTTC
TRBJ1-4 TRBV27 NA CASSPILTRGSDEKLFF TGTGCCAGCAGTCCCATCCTCACCAGGGGATCGGATGAAAAACTGTTTTTT
TRBJ2-3 TRBV9 NA CASTSGRTGVTDTQYF NA
TRBJ2-7 TRBV11-2 NA CASSPEQGTRRKSPYEQYF TGTGCCAGCAGCCCAGAGCAGGGGACCCGGCGGAAGTCCCCTTACGAGCAGTACTTC
TRBJ2-7 TRBV27 NA CASSATPGEQYF TGTGCCAGCAGTGCCACGCCGGGGGAGCAGTACTTC
TRBJ2-5 TRBV7-8 NA CASSLWEEQVDQETQYF TGTGCCAGCAGCTTATGGGAGGAACAGGTGGACCAAGAGACCCAGTACTTC
TRBJ2-3 TRBV5-1 NA CASSQEGRPADTQYF TGCGCCAGCAGCCAAGAAGGGAGGCCTGCAGATACGCAGTATTTT